The 9 T cell receptor beta chains reported below all come from one sample, sequenced in a study of cytomegalovirus exposure and HLA in healthy donors. The study ran its PCR with 60 Vbeta and 13 Jbeta primers. Measured with immunoSEQ multiplex PCR; TCRdb has only the in-frame clones, and not every one. The top ten hold around 15% of the sample, which has some 80,000 clones, roughly 80% seen once. Sequenced input: PBMCs. All receptors come from a human donor in good health.

The rearrangement uses TRBV5-1 and TRBJ2-4, with D perhaps matching TRBD1 (5 bases). The germline gives CDR1 SGHRS, CDR2 YFSETQ. V lost 5 bases and J lost 0, with 18 bases in between. This CDR3 spans 17 amino acids. CDR3 in amino acids: CASRLHGRALAKNIQYF. In DNA form, the CDR3 reads TGCGCCAGCAGACTGCACGGCAGGGCCTTAGCCAAAAACATTCAGTACTTC.

This sequence joins TRBV10-3 and TRBJ2-5; 7 bases align to TRBD2. Unmatched junction bases numbered 3, after V lost 4 bases and J lost 1 base. The germline V gene encodes CDR1 ENHRY and CDR2 SYGVKD. The length of the CDR3 is 14 residues. CDR3 sequence: CAISVGGTQETQYF. CDR3 DNA: TGTGCCATCAGTGTCGGGGGGACCCAAGAGACCCAGTACTTC.

This chain uses TRBV10-3 with TRBJ2-1, with 11 bases fitting TRBD2. Germline V gene data show CDR1 as ENHRY and CDR2 as SYGVKD. The CDR3 contains 16 residues. Germline trimming cut 7 bases from V and 7 bases from J; bases unmatched to any gene: 12. The CDR3 reads CAITPELAGGYNEQFF. The CDR3 region has the DNA TGTGCCATCACCCCGGAGCTAGCGGGGGGTTATAATGAGCAGTTCTTC.

The chain combines TRBV5-5 with TRBJ2-1; D perhaps matches TRBD1 (6 bases). Per germline, CDR1 SGHKS and CDR2 YYEKEE (reference sequence). V was pared by 4 bases and J by 3 bases, with 14 bases between. CDR3 length: 15 residues. The CDR3 loop reads CASSQPDRDYNEQFF. For the CDR3, the DNA is TGTGCCAGCAGCCAACCGGACAGAGACTACAATGAGCAGTTCTTC. The full variable domain, completed using reference TRBV5-5 and TRBJ2-1, is DAGVTQSPTHLIKTRGQQVTLRCSPISGHKSVSWYQQVLGQGPQFIFQYYEKEERGRGNFPDRFSARQFPNYSSELNVNALLLGDSALYLCASSQPDRDYNEQFFGPGTRLTVL.

The chain links TRBV29-1 to TRBJ2-3, with D possibly TRBD2 on 7 matching bases. This CDR3 is 13 amino acids long. Germline lookup yields CDR1 SQVTM and CDR2 ANQGSEA. V was cut by 5 bases and J by 2 bases, with 11 bases left in between. The CDR3 DNA sequence: TGCAGCGTTAAGGGGGGGGCCACAGATACGCAGTATTTT. It translates to CSVKGGATDTQYF.

A remark on this clone: One end of the junction is discordant with germline, which a read error may explain. The chain has TRBV29-1 and TRBJ1-2; 8 bases match TRBD1. CDR1 and CDR2 (germline): SQVTM, ANQGSEA. The length of the CDR3 is 17 residues. CDR3: CSVSPGLVGTGGFDYPF. CDR3 nucleotides: TGCAGCGTTTCCCCTGGCCTAGTAGGTACAGGGGGGTTTGACTACCCCTTC.

The V call is TRBV19, the J call TRBJ1-4; 8 bases match TRBD1. The CDR3 is 16 residues long. Germline V gives CDR1 LNHDA, CDR2 SQIVND (reference sequence). Trimming cost V 4 bases and J 7 bases; bases outside gene matches: 11. The CDR3 DNA follows: TGTGCCAGTAGTAAAACCGCAGGGGGCGCAGCTGAAAAACTGTTTTTT. It specifies CASSKTAGGAAEKLFF. Using reference TRBV19 and TRBJ1-4 for the parts outside the CDR3, the full variable domain is DGGITQSPKYLFRKEGQNVTLSCEQNLNHDAMYWYRQDPGQGLRLIYYSQIVNDFQKGDIAEGYSVSREKKESFPLTVTSAQKNPTAFYLCASSKTAGGAAEKLFFGSGTQLSVL.

The CDR3 loop is CASSPARFGDNEKLFF. The CDR3 DNA is TGTGCCAGCAGCCCCGCCAGGTTCGGCGATAATGAAAAACTGTTTTTT. The chain carries TRBV7-8 and TRBJ1-4; unclear D gene. The CDR3 consists of 16 residues. The germline gives CDR1 SGHVS, CDR2 FQNEAQ. V lost 5 bases and J 4 bases, leaving 17 bases between the germline ends.

V usage is TRBV2 and J usage is TRBJ1-5; TRBD1 matches at 12 bases. The CDR3 totals 14 residues. The V gene end was trimmed by 6 bases and the J gene end by 3 bases; junction bases not matched to a gene: 0. CDR1 and CDR2 (germline): SNHLY, FYNNEI. CDR3 protein: CASRGQGANQPQHF. The DNA of the CDR3 is TGTGCCAGCAGGGGACAGGGGGCCAATCAGCCCCAGCATTTT.